One sample yielded the 32 T cell receptor beta chains listed below, sequenced in a study of identical twins. Each CDR3 protein is one row after TCRdb ran MiXCR on the 5' RACE reads. This table has 640,000 or so distinct CDR3 sequences, less than 7% appearing once. Sequences were obtained from naive T cells sorted from blood. These receptors all stem from a young man in good health.

CDR3 nucleotide sequence: TGTGCCAGCAGTTCACCGGACAGGGTCCTAACCGGGGAGCTGTTTTTT. Translated, it gives CASSSPDRVLTGELFF. The chain carries TRBV27 and TRBJ2-2; 8 bases line up with TRBD1. The germline V gene encodes CDR1 MNHEY and CDR2 SMNVEV (reference sequence). J was trimmed by 5 bases and V by 4 bases; bases with no gene match: 9. CDR3 length equals 16 residues.

V usage is TRBV5-1 and J usage is TRBJ1-2; D is possibly TRBD1 (5 bases). Germline values: CDR1 SGHRS, CDR2 YFSETQ. Trimming took 1 base from V and 6 from J, leaving 19 bases between them. CDR3 length: 16 residues. The CDR3 region is CASSLIGTQDGDGYTF. The CDR3 bases are TGCGCCAGCAGCTTGATCGGGACTCAGGACGGAGATGGCTACACCTTC.

There are many counts of this clonotype. This chain joins TRBV4-3 and TRBJ2-5; 12 bases map to TRBD2. This CDR3 spans 16 amino acids. V lost 0 bases to trimming and J lost 4 bases; unmatched junction nucleotides: 3. Germline lookup yields CDR1 LGHNA and CDR2 YSLEER. The CDR3 sequence is CASSQETSGRGETQYF. In DNA, the CDR3 is TGCGCCAGCAGCCAAGAGACTAGCGGGAGAGGAGAGACCCAGTACTTC.

This chain joins TRBV5-1 and TRBJ2-1, with D maybe TRBD1 (6 bases). CDR1 and CDR2 from the germline V gene are SGHRS and YFSETQ. V was pared by 7 bases and J by 5 bases, with 16 bases between. The CDR3 spans 14 residues. CDR3 in DNA: TGCGCCAGCGGCAACGTGGGGGCGAACAATGAGCAGTTCTTC. It yields the protein CASGNVGANNEQFF.

This clonotype was counted ten times or more. The V and J genes are TRBV29-1 and TRBJ1-1; 8 nucleotides align to TRBD1. The CDR3 contains 14 residues. The germline V gene has CDR1 SQVTM and CDR2 ANQGSEA. Unmatched junction bases numbered 7, after V lost 0 bases and J lost 7 bases. DNA for the CDR3: TGCAGCGTTGAAGACCCGGGACAGGTATTTGAAGCTTTCTTT. Its translation is CSVEDPGQVFEAFF.

This clonotype showed up many times. The chain joins TRBV5-1 to TRBJ2-5; D call uncertain. The CDR3 loop spans 15 amino acids. Trimming shortened V by 1 base and J by 0 bases, and 10 bases separated the two germline ends. Looked up from germline, CDR1 is SGHRS and CDR2 is YFSETQ. CDR3 residues: CASSLSPADQETQYF. For the CDR3, the DNA is TGCGCCAGCAGCTTGTCCCCGGCGGACCAAGAGACCCAGTACTTC.

There are many counts of this clonotype. CDR3 in amino acids: CASSPRGGSGADTQYF. CDR3 DNA: TGTGCCAGCAGTCCACGGGGAGGTAGTGGCGCAGATACGCAGTATTTT. The genes are TRBV6-1 and TRBJ2-3; tentative D call: TRBD2 (6 bases). This CDR3 region has 16 residues. From germline, CDR1 is MNHNS and CDR2 SASEGT. The ends were cut back, 5 bases at V and 4 bases at J, with 19 bases in the middle.

This clonotype showed up just a few times. V and J are TRBV6-1 and TRBJ1-1; D is ambiguous. This CDR3 is 13 amino acids long. V shed 6 bases and J shed 8 bases, with 16 bases lying between them. CDR1 is MNHNS and CDR2 is SASEGT in the germline V gene. The CDR3 sequence: CASRSRSFTEAFF. In nucleotides, the CDR3 is TGTGCCAGCAGAAGCAGGTCTTTCACCGAAGCTTTCTTT.

J is TRBJ2-7 and V is TRBV7-3; tentatively, D is TRBD1 (5 bases). The CDR3 consists of 13 residues. The V end lost 4 bases, the J end lost 6 bases, and 13 bases lay between the germline ends. Per the germline V gene, CDR1 is SGHTA and CDR2 is FQGTGA. CDR3 sequence reads: CASSSRGNLEQYF. CDR3 bases: TGTGCCAGCAGCTCAAGGGGTAATCTCGAGCAGTACTTC.

This clonotype was observed at least ten times. The chain uses TRBV10-3 and TRBJ1-6, with unresolved D. The CDR3 extends over 15 amino acids. V was clipped by 2 bases and J by 10 bases, with 15 bases between them. Germline loops: CDR1 ENHRY, CDR2 SYGVKD. As DNA, the CDR3 is TGTGCCATCAGTGAGGCGACGGGCGTCGGGTCACCCCTCCACTTT. This encodes CAISEATGVGSPLHF.

The V and J genes are TRBV28 and TRBJ2-3; possibly TRBD1 for D (6 bases). With 3 bases removed from V and 4 bases from J, the gap between germline ends came to 14 bases. CDR3 size: 15 residues. Germline CDR1 and CDR2: MDHEN and SYDVKM. The CDR3 sequence: CASSFYGRGADTQYF. CDR3 DNA: TGTGCCAGCAGTTTCTATGGCAGGGGAGCAGATACGCAGTATTTT.

This clonotype was seen many times. V is TRBV29-1 and J is TRBJ2-7; D possibly corresponds to TRBD1 (6 bases). Germline V lookup: CDR1 SQVTM, CDR2 ANQGSEA. The CDR3 length is 12 residues. Between the trimmed V and J ends, which lost 4 bases and 5 bases, there was a span of 12 bases. CDR3 sequence reads: CSVVRGNNEQYF. In DNA form, the CDR3 reads TGCAGCGTTGTCAGGGGAAACAACGAGCAGTACTTC.

This clonotype was found many times. CDR3 protein: CAISLSIGGADTEAFF. CDR3 sequence (DNA): TGTGCCATCAGCCTTTCCATCGGGGGGGCGGACACTGAAGCTTTCTTT. The J gene is TRBJ1-1, the V gene TRBV10-3; D perhaps matches TRBD1 (6 bases). CDR1 is ENHRY and CDR2 is SYGVKD in the germline V gene. This CDR3 comprises 16 residues. V lost 6 bases to trimming and J lost 3 bases, with 20 bases between them.

This clonotype was counted ten times or more. The CDR3 protein is CSANPSGRAPDTQYF. CDR3 nucleotide sequence: TGCAGTGCAAACCCTAGCGGGAGGGCCCCAGATACGCAGTATTTT. This chain uses TRBV20-1 with TRBJ2-3, with 12 positions matching TRBD2. CDR3 size: 15 residues. V dropped 6 bases and J dropped 4; count of bases not matched to a gene: 8. Germline assignment: CDR1 DFQATT and CDR2 SNEGSKA (reference sequence).

This clonotype was counted only a few times. The rearrangement links TRBV24-1 to TRBJ2-3; no clear D gene. Looked up from germline, CDR1 is KGHDR and CDR2 is SFDVKD. The CDR3 runs 14 residues. V dropped 4 bases and J dropped 5 bases, with 12 bases sitting between them. CDR3 loop: CATSDKETIDTQYF. The CDR3 DNA is TGTGCCACCAGTGACAAGGAGACGATAGATACGCAGTATTTT.

V usage is TRBV6-2 or TRBV6-3 and J usage is TRBJ2-3; 7 bases map to TRBD1. J gave up 2 bases and V 4 bases, and 6 bases lay outside the gene matches. Germline CDR1 is MNHEY and CDR2 is SVGEGT. There are 15 residues in the CDR3. The CDR3 loop is CASSFGDRLTDTQYF. CDR3 coding DNA: TGTGCCAGCAGTTTTGGGGACAGACTCACAGATACGCAGTATTTT.

This clonotype was seen a handful of times. The V call is TRBV29-1, the J call TRBJ2-7; 8 nucleotides line up with TRBD1. The trim removed 1 base at V and 7 bases at J, leaving 3 bases unmatched. The CDR3 extends over 12 amino acids. In germline, CDR1 is SQVTM, CDR2 ANQGSEA. The CDR3 is CSVEVGQGEQYV. CDR3 DNA: TGCAGCGTTGAAGTAGGACAGGGAGAGCAGTACGTC.

This clonotype was seen at least ten times. The chain is built from TRBV28 and TRBJ2-1; TRBD1 matches at 8 bases. Germline loops: CDR1 MDHEN, CDR2 SYDVKM. The CDR3 is 16 amino acids. The ends lost 7 bases at V and 6 bases at J; junction bases unmatched: 14. The CDR3 sequence is CASNGARQGALNEQFF. The DNA of the CDR3 is TGTGCCAGCAACGGGGCCCGGCAGGGGGCCCTCAATGAGCAGTTCTTC.

On this clonotype: With a much larger clone just one base away, this may be a read error. V usage is TRBV9 and J usage is TRBJ2-6; D uncertain. This CDR3 region has 13 residues. The germline V gene has CDR1 SGDLS and CDR2 YYNGEE. Between the trimmed V and J ends, which lost 6 bases and 0 bases, there was a span of 4 bases. Here the CDR3 reads CASMSSGANVLTF. The CDR3 region has the DNA TGTGCCAGCATGAGCTCTGGGGCCAACGTCCTGACTTTC.

This clonotype has only a few counts. V is TRBV27 and J is TRBJ2-1; no firm D call. The CDR3 covers 16 residues. Germline loops: CDR1 MNHEY, CDR2 SMNVEV (reference sequence). With 3 bases removed from V and 16 bases from J, the gap between germline ends came to 28 bases. CDR3 residues: CASSFFLSNSPHMQFF. The DNA of the CDR3 is TGTGCCAGCAGTTTCTTTCTCTCGAATAGCCCCCACATGCAATTCTTC.

The chain links TRBV18 to TRBJ1-1; D is possibly TRBD1 (6 bases). Germline lookup yields CDR1 KGHSH and CDR2 LQKENI. Deletions cut 2 bases from V and 3 bases from J, with 13 bases between. The CDR3 consists of 15 residues. The CDR3 DNA reads TGTGCCAGCTCACCAACCACAGGGTTGGACACTGAAGCTTTCTTT. As protein: CASSPTTGLDTEAFF. Full variable domain (rest looked up from reference TRBV18 and TRBJ1-1): NAGVMQNPRHLVRRRGQEARLRCSPMKGHSHVYWYRQLPEEGLKFMVYLQKENIIDESGMPKERFSAEFPKEGPSILRIQQVVRGDSAAYFCASSPTTGLDTEAFFGQGTRLTVV.

This clonotype was recorded many times. The chain employs TRBV11-2 and TRBJ2-1; the match to TRBD2 covers 7 bases. Per the germline V gene, CDR1 is SGHAT and CDR2 is FQNNGV. The CDR3 has 16 amino acids. J lost 6 bases, V lost 1 base, and 9 bases had no gene match. CDR3 sequence (DNA): TGTGCCAGCAGCTTAGTAGCGGGTATGCTGCGCAATGAGCAGTTCTTC. This codes for CASSLVAGMLRNEQFF.

This clonotype was seen many times. CDR3 DNA: TGTGCCAGCAGTTATGAGTCCGGGGAGCTGTTTTTT. Translation: CASSYESGELFF. V usage is TRBV6-6 and J usage is TRBJ2-2; D remains ambiguous. The CDR3 covers 12 residues. V lost 3 bases and J lost 6, with 5 bases in between. From germline, CDR1 is MNHNY and CDR2 SVGAGI (reference sequence).

This clonotype was seen repeatedly, ten times or more. V is TRBV29-1 and J is TRBJ2-1; D is uncertain. The germline gives CDR1 SQVTM, CDR2 ANQGSEA. V lost 1 base to trimming and J lost 5 bases, with 15 bases between them. CDR3 size: 15 residues. CDR3 amino acids: CSVEVKPFLDNEQFF. CDR3 bases: TGCAGCGTTGAAGTGAAACCATTCCTTGACAATGAGCAGTTCTTC.

This clonotype occurred a few times. The V call is TRBV24-1, the J call TRBJ2-1; 8 bases are a match to TRBD2. Losses at the gene ends were 4 bases for V and 0 bases for J; bases not matched to a gene: 4. The CDR3 is 16 amino acids. In germline, CDR1 is KGHDR, CDR2 SFDVKD. In nucleotides, the CDR3 is TGTGCCACCAGTGACCCTACTAGCGGCTCCTACAATGAGCAGTTCTTC. Its translation is CATSDPTSGSYNEQFF.

In this sample, this clonotype turned up many times. The chain has TRBV20-1 and TRBJ2-1, with 8 bases fitting TRBD2. CDR3 length: 15 residues. Losses at the gene ends were 0 bases for V and 4 bases for J; bases not matched to a gene: 5. Germline assignment: CDR1 DFQATT and CDR2 SNEGSKA (reference sequence). The CDR3 loop is CSARDLAGGYNEQFF. CDR3 DNA: TGCAGTGCTAGAGATCTCGCGGGAGGTTACAATGAGCAGTTCTTC.

There are many counts of this clonotype. The chain links TRBV12-3 or TRBV12-4 to TRBJ1-4, with a tentative D call TRBD1 (6 bases). The CDR3 runs 14 residues. V lost 8 bases to trimming and J lost 4 bases, with 14 bases between them. CDR3 sequence reads: CASAHEGGNEKLFF. DNA of the CDR3: TGTGCCAGCGCTCACGAGGGGGGTAATGAAAAACTGTTTTTT.

The J gene is TRBJ1-4, the V gene TRBV19, with no clear D. This CDR3 spans 13 amino acids. Trimming left V 5 bases short and J 4 bases short, with 8 bases between. The germline V gene encodes CDR1 LNHDA and CDR2 SQIVND (reference sequence). The CDR3 spells CASSARNNEKLFF. DNA for the CDR3: TGTGCCAGTAGTGCACGTAATAATGAAAAACTGTTTTTT.

This clonotype came up many times. The chain recombines TRBV5-1 with TRBJ1-4, with 8 bases aligning to TRBD1. Germline lookup yields CDR1 SGHRS and CDR2 YFSETQ. This CDR3 contains 16 residues. V lost 4 bases, J lost 8 bases, and 13 bases stayed unmatched. The CDR3 sequence is CASSRKMTGDREKLFF. The CDR3, as DNA: TGCGCCAGCAGCAGGAAGATGACAGGGGATAGGGAAAAACTGTTTTTT. The variable domain in full, completed from reference TRBV5-1 and TRBJ1-4, reads KAGVTQTPRYLIKTRGQQVTLSCSPISGHRSVSWYQQTPGQGLQFLFEYFSETQRNKGNFPGRFSGRQFSNSRSEMNVSTLELGDSALYLCASSRKMTGDREKLFFGSGTQLSVL.

This clonotype has at least ten counts. The chain links TRBV5-1 to TRBJ2-2; 9 bases line up with TRBD2. With 2 bases clipped from V and 0 bases from J, the junction kept 2 bases outside the gene matches. Germline CDR1 and CDR2: SGHRS and YFSETQ. The CDR3 spans 16 residues. Here the CDR3 DNA reads TGCGCCAGCAGCTTTAGCGGGGGTTCGAACACCGGGGAGCTGTTTTTT. Translating it yields CASSFSGGSNTGELFF.

This clonotype occurred many times. The chain couples TRBV7-9 to TRBJ2-3, with a possible D match to TRBD1 (5 bases). CDR1 and CDR2 (germline): SEHNR, FQNEAQ (reference sequence). CDR3 length: 15 amino acids. V gave up 3 bases and J gave up 2 bases, with 12 bases separating them. DNA of the CDR3: TGTGCCAGCAGCTTGGGGCGAACTGACACAGATACGCAGTATTTT. Encoded protein: CASSLGRTDTDTQYF. The full variable domain, with the rest looked up from reference TRBV7-9 and TRBJ2-3, is DTGVSQNPRHKITKRGQNVTFRCDPISEHNRLYWYRQTLGQGPEFLTYFQNEAQLEKSRLLSDRFSAERPKGSFSTLEIQRTEQGDSAMYLCASSLGRTDTDTQYFGPGTRLTVL.

This clonotype was seen repeatedly, ten times or more. The DNA of the CDR3 is TGTGCCAGCAGCCAAAGGAAGGGCTCCGGGGAGCTGTTTTTT. It specifies CASSQRKGSGELFF. The V gene is TRBV7-2, the J gene TRBJ2-2; D is unclear. Germline CDR1 SGHTA, CDR2 FQGNSA. The CDR3 contains 14 residues. Trimming left V 5 bases short and J 6 bases short, with 13 bases between. Drawing the rest from reference TRBV7-2 and TRBJ2-2, the complete variable domain is GAGVSQSPSNKVTEKGKDVELRCDPISGHTALYWYRQSLGQGLEFLIYFQGNSAPDKSGLPSDRFSAERTGGSVSTLTIQRTQQEDSAVYLCASSQRKGSGELFFGEGSRLTVL.